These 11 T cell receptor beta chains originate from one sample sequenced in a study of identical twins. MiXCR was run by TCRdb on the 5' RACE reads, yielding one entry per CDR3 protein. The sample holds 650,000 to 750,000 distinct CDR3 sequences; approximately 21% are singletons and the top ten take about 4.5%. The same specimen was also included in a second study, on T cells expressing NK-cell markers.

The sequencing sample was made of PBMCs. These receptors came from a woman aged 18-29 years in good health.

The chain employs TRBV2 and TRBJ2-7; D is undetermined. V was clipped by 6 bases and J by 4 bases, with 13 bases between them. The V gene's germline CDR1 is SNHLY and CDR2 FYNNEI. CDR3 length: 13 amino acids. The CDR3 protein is CASREPDGYEQYF. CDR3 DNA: TGTGCCAGCAGGGAACCGGACGGGTACGAGCAGTACTTC.

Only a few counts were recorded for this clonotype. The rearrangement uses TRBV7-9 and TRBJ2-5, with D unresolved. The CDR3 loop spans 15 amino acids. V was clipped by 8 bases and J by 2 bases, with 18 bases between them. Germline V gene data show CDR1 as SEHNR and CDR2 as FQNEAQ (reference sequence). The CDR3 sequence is CASRSYTGVQETQYF. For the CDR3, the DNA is TGTGCCAGCCGAAGCTATACTGGGGTACAAGAGACCCAGTACTTC. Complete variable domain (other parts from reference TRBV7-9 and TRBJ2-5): DTGVSQNPRHKITKRGQNVTFRCDPISEHNRLYWYRQTLGQGPEFLTYFQNEAQLEKSRLLSDRFSAERPKGSFSTLEIQRTEQGDSAMYLCASRSYTGVQETQYFGPGTRLLVL.

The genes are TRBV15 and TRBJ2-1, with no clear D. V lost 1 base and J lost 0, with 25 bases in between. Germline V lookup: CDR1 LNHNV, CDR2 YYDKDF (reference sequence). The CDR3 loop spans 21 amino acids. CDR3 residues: CATSRVRLVAMALSSYNEQFF. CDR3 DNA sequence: TGTGCCACCAGCAGAGTGCGGTTAGTGGCCATGGCTCTAAGCTCCTACAATGAGCAGTTCTTC. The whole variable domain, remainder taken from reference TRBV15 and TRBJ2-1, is DAMVIQNPRYQVTQFGKPVTLSCSQTLNHNVMYWYQQKSSQAPKLLFHYYDKDFNNEADTPDNFQSRRPNTSFCFLDIRSPGLGDTAMYLCATSRVRLVAMALSSYNEQFFGPGTRLTVL.

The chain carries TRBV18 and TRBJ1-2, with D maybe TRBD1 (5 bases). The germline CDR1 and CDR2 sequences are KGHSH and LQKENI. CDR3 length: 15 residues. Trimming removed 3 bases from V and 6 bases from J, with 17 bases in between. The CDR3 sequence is CASSPAQGLGDGYTF. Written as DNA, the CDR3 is TGTGCCAGCTCACCTGCCCAGGGTCTTGGGGATGGCTACACCTTC.

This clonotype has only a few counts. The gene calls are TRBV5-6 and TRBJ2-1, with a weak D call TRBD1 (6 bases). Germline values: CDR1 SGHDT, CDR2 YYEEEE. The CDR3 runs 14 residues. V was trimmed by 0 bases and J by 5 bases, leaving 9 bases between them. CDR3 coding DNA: TGTGCCAGCAGCTTGGGGGGGCTGGACAATGAGCAGTTCTTC. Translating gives CASSLGGLDNEQFF.

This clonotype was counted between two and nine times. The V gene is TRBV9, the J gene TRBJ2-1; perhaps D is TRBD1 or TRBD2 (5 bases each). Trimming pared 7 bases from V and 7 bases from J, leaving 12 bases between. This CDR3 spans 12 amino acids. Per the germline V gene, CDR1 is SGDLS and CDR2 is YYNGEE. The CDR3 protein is CASGTVYNEQFF. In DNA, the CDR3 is TGTGCCAGCGGGACGGTCTATAATGAGCAGTTCTTC.

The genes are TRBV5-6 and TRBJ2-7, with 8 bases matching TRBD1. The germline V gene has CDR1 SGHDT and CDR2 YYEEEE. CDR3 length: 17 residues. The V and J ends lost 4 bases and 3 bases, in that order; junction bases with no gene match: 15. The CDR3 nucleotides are TGTGCCAGCAGCCCTATAACACCCGACAGGGGCCGCTACGAGCAGTACTTC. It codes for CASSPITPDRGRYEQYF.

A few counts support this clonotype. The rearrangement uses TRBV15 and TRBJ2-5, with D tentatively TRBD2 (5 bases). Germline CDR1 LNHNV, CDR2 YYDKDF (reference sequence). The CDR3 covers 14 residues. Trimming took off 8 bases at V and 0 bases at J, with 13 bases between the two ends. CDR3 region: CATRGRQYQETQYF. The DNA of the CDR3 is TGTGCCACCCGCGGGCGGCAGTACCAAGAGACCCAGTACTTC.

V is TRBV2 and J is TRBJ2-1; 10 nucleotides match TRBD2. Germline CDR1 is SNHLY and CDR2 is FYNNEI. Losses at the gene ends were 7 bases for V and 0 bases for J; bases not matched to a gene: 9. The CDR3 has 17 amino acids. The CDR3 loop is CASIWTSGSSSYNEQFF. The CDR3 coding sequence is TGTGCCAGCATTTGGACTAGCGGCTCCAGCTCCTACAATGAGCAGTTCTTC.

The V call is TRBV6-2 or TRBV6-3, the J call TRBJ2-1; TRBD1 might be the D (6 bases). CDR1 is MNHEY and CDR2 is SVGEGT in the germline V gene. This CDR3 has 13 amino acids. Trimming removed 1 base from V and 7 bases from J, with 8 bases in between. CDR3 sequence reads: CASSYFRGNEQFF. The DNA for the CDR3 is TGTGCCAGCAGTTACTTCAGGGGAAATGAGCAGTTCTTC.

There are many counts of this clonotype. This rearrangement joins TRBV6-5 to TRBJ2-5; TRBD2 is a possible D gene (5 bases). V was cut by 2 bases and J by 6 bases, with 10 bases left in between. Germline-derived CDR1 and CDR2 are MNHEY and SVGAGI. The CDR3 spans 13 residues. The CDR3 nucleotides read TGTGCCAGCAGTTACCCGGGAACCCAGACCCAGTACTTC. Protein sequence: CASSYPGTQTQYF.